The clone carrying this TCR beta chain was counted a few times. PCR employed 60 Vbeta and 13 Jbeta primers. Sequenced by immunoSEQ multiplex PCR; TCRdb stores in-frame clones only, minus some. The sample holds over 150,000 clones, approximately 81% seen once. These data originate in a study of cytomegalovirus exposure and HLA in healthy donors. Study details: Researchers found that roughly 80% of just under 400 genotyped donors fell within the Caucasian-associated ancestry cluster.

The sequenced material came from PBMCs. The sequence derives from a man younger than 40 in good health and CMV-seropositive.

The CDR3 nucleotides are TGTGCCAGCAGCTTTAGGACAGGCCCCTACAATGAGCAGTTCTTC. As protein: CASSFRTGPYNEQFF. The chain employs TRBV7-6 and TRBJ2-1; 7 positions agree with TRBD1. The CDR3 has 15 residues. Germline V gene data show CDR1 as SGHVS and CDR2 as FNYEAQ. The J segment lost 2 bases and the V segment lost 3 bases, leaving 4 bases of the junction unmatched.